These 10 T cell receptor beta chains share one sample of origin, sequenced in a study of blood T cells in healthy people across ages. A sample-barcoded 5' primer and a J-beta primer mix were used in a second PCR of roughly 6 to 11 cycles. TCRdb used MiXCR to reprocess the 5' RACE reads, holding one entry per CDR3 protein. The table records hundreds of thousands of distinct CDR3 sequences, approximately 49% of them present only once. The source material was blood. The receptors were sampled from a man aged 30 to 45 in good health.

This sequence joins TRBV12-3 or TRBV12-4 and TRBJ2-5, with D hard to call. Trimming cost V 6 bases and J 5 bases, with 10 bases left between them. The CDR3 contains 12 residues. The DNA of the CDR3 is TGTGCCAGCAGCCTCCGACCCGAGACCCAGTACTTC. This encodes CASSLRPETQYF.

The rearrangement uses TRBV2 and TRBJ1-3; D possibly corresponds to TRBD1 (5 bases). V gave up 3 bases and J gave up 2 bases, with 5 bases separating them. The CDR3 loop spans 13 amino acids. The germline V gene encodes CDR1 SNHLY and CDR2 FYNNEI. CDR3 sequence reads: CASSEGAGNTIYF. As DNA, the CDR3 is TGTGCCAGCAGTGAGGGGGCTGGAAACACCATATATTTT.

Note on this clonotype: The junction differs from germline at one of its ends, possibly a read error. CDR3 residues: CASSEDTTLNSPPHF. In nucleotides, the CDR3 is TGTGCCAGCAGTGAAGACACTACCCTCAATTCACCCCCCCACTTT. The chain employs TRBV12-3 or TRBV12-4 and TRBJ1-6; D unresolved. CDR3 length equals 15 residues.

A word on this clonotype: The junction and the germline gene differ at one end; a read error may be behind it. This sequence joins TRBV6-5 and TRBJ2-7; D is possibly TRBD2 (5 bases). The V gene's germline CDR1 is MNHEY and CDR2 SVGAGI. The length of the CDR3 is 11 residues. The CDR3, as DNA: TGTGCCAACAGTTCGGGATACGAGCAGTACTTC. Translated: CANSSGYEQYF.

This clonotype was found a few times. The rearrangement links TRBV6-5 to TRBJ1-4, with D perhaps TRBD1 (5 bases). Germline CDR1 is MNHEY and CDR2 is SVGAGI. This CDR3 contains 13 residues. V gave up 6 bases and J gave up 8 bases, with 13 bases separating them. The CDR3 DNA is TGTGCCAGCAGGGCAGGGCTACAAGAAAAACTGTTTTTT. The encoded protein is CASRAGLQEKLFF.

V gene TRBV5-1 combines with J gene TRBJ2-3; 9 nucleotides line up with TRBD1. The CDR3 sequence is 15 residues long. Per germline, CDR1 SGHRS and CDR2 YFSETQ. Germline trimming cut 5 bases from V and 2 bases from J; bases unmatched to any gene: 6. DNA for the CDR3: TGCGCCAGCAGACCCGGGACAGGGCCCACAGATACGCAGTATTTT. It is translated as CASRPGTGPTDTQYF.

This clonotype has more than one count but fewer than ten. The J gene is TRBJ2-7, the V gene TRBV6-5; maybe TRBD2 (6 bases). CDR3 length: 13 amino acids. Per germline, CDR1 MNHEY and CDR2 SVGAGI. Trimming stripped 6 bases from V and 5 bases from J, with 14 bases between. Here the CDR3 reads CASSLSREDEQYF. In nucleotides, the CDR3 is TGTGCCAGCAGCCTTTCCAGGGAGGACGAGCAGTACTTC.

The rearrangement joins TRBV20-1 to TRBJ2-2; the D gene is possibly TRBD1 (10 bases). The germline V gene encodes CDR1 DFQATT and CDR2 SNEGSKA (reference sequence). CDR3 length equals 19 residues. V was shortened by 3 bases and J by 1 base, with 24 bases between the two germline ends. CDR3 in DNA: TGCAGTGCTAGGGACAGGGGGGGTCTAGCGGGGATGAACACCGGGGAGCTGTTTTTT. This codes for CSARDRGGLAGMNTGELFF.

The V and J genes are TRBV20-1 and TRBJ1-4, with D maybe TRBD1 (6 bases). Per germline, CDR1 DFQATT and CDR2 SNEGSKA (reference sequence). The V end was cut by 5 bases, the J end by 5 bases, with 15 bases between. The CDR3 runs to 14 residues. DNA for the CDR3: TGCAGTGCTCTGAGGGGGACGGAGAATGAAAAACTGTTTTTT. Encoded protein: CSALRGTENEKLFF.

The DNA for the CDR3 is TGTGCCAGCAGTAGGGACTCAGGGGGAAACTATGGCTACACCTTC. Amino acid sequence: CASSRDSGGNYGYTF. The genes are TRBV6-6 and TRBJ1-2, with TRBD1 matching over 7 bases. Germline CDR1 MNHNY, CDR2 SVGAGI (reference sequence). The CDR3 totals 15 residues. J gave up 2 bases and V 5 bases, and 8 bases lay outside the gene matches.